Listed below are T cell receptor beta chains from one sample, sequenced in a study of CD8 T cells in Susac syndrome. TCRdb reprocessed the immunoSEQ multiplex PCR reads via MiXCR and lists one record per CDR3 protein. The table has about 130,000 distinct CDR3 sequences, 65% to 90% seen once. The sequencing sample was made of CD8+ T cells from PBMCs. The receptors were sampled from a human donor with multiple sclerosis. Each CDR3 is given with its conserved first and last residue. D genes are given only for firm matches. Only part of the rows carry a size: once, few, many, or a class if the clone is expanded.

D	V	size	J	CDR3	DNA
TRBD2	TRBV27	NA	TRBJ2-1	CASSLSWGTSGGLTDNEQFF	TGTGCCAGCAGTTTATCCTGGGGCACTAGCGGGGGGCTCACAGACAATGAGCAGTTCTTC
NA	TRBV2	NA	TRBJ2-3	CASSEVAGYLQYF	TGTGCCAGCAGTGAAGTGGCGGGGTACCTTCAGTATTTT
NA	TRBV29-1	once	TRBJ1-1	CSVEQNTEAFF	TGCAGCGTTGAGCAGAACACTGAAGCTTTCTTT
TRBD1	TRBV7-9	NA	TRBJ1-1	CASGRGGLSTEAFF	TGTGCCAGCGGACGAGGGGGCTTGAGCACTGAAGCTTTCTTT
NA	TRBV6-1	NA	TRBJ1-1	CASGQQELAWNTEAFF	TGTGCCAGCGGGCAACAGGAGCTTGCGTGGAACACTGAAGCTTTCTTT
TRBD1	TRBV3-1	NA	TRBJ2-1	CASSLGQGIHEQFF	TGTGCCAGCAGCCTGGGACAGGGGATCCATGAGCAGTTCTTC
TRBD2	TRBV7-3	NA	TRBJ2-3	CASSRTSGRRDTQYF	TGTGCCAGCAGCCGTACTAGCGGGAGAAGGGATACGCAGTATTTT
NA	TRBV29-1	NA	TRBJ2-1	CSVEVRDSYNEQFF	TGCAGCGTTGAGGTGAGAGACTCCTACAATGAGCAGTTCTTC
TRBD1	TRBV12-3/TRBV12-4	NA	TRBJ1-1	CASSLDREEAFF	TGTGCCAGCAGCCTGGACAGGGAGGAAGCTTTCTTT
NA	TRBV19	NA	TRBJ1-1	CASSKFAGGPNTEAFF	TGTGCCAGTAGTAAGTTCGCCGGTGGGCCCAACACTGAAGCTTTCTTT
NA	TRBV7-2	NA	TRBJ2-1	CASSSRDLNEQFF	TGTGCCAGCAGCTCCCGGGACCTCAATGAGCAGTTCTTC
NA	TRBV14	NA	TRBJ2-7	CASSPRAELLYEQYF	TGTGCCAGCAGCCCCCGGGCAGAACTTCTCTACGAGCAGTACTTC
NA	TRBV27	NA	TRBJ2-1	CASSLSGGHNEQFF	TGTGCCAGCAGTTTATCTGGGGGACACAATGAGCAGTTCTTC
NA	TRBV19	NA	TRBJ2-6	CAIEVVGANVLTF	TGTGCCATCGAGGTGGTCGGGGCCAACGTCCTGACTTTC
NA	TRBV30	NA	TRBJ1-3	CAWSVKGRENTIYF	TGTGCCTGGAGTGTAAAGGGGAGGGAAAACACCATATATTTT
TRBD1	TRBV25-1	NA	TRBJ2-5	CVSSDFSWDRHQETQYF	TGTGTCAGCAGTGACTTCTCCTGGGACAGGCATCAAGAGACCCAGTACTTC